The clone carrying this T cell receptor beta chain was detected many times. The antigen remains unidentified. This entry is derived from a study of CD8+CD57+ T cells in acquired aplastic anemia. Study-wide context: When averaged, DNA from sorted CD4+ and CD8+ cells came to 2.5 to 3.5 ug. Overall study findings and caveats: Shared by patients and controls, 25 to 30 CD8+ CDR3s were abundant in patients.

Individuals selected for sequencing had exhibited CD8+CD57+ cell expansion on flow cytometry. All patients had severe acquired aplastic anemia. Germline V lookup: CDR1 SGHTA, CDR2 FQGNSA. V was pared by 0 bases and J by 1 base, with 11 bases between. The CDR3 length is 16 residues. CDR3 and TCR beta VDJ profiling relied on genomic DNA as the template. TCRdb passed the reads through MiXCR, listing each CDR3 protein once. The table has 180,000 or so distinct CDR3 sequences, approximately 48% seen once. Sequencing was carried out using sorted CD4+, CD8+, or CD8+CD57+ T cells (not recorded which) from PBMCs. The receptor comes from a human donor with aplastic anemia. This sequence joins TRBV7-2 and TRBJ2-3, with D possibly TRBD2 on 6 matching bases. The CDR3 protein is CASSLARGSGTDTQYF. CDR3 nucleotide sequence: TGTGCCAGCAGCTTAGCTCGGGGGTCGGGCACAGATACGCAGTATTTT.